One and the same sample provided the 14 T cell receptor beta chains below, sequenced in a study of cytomegalovirus exposure and HLA in healthy donors. The PCR was carried out with 60 Vbeta primers and 13 Jbeta primers. The repertoire was sequenced with immunoSEQ multiplex PCR; TCRdb's copy has only in-frame clones and lacks some. The data contain roughly 150,000 clones, around two thirds of them singletons. Sequenced input: PBMCs. The receptors come from a woman aged 55-70 years in good health and CMV-seropositive.

The J gene is TRBJ2-5, the V gene TRBV19; 7 nucleotides line up with TRBD1. Per the germline V gene, CDR1 is LNHDA and CDR2 is SQIVND (reference sequence). This CDR3 comprises 13 residues. V lost 8 bases to trimming and J lost 5 bases; unmatched junction nucleotides: 8. CDR3 sequence (DNA): TGTGCCAGTGGAGAAGGGGGCGCGGAGACCCAGTACTTC. Its translation is CASGEGGAETQYF.

The chain combines TRBV6-5 with TRBJ1-2; the D is unclear. This CDR3 has 13 amino acids. Trimming cost V 5 bases and J 4 bases, with 11 bases left between them. Germline CDR1 reads MNHEY; CDR2 reads SVGAGI. CDR3 protein: CASSRGPAYGYTF. For the CDR3, the DNA is TGTGCCAGCAGTCGCGGGCCCGCCTATGGCTACACCTTC.

The V and J genes are TRBV25-1 and TRBJ2-5; D is perhaps TRBD1 (5 bases). The CDR3 is made up of 15 amino acids. CDR1 and CDR2 from the germline V gene are MGHDK and SYGVNS. V was clipped by 3 bases and J by 3 bases, with 14 bases between them. CDR3 sequence (DNA): TGTGCCAGCAGTGACAGGGCACGAATAGAAGAGACCCAGTACTTC. It codes for CASSDRARIEETQYF.

The genes are TRBV27 and TRBJ2-2, with TRBD1 as a possible D gene (7 bases). V shed 6 bases and J shed 5 bases, with 25 bases lying between them. This CDR3 has 18 residues. Germline V CDR1 and CDR2: MNHEY, SMNVEV (reference sequence). CDR3 sequence (DNA): TGTGCCAGCAGCCGCCGGACACGACAGGGAGGAGGGACCGGGGAGCTGTTTTTT. Protein product: CASSRRTRQGGGTGELFF.

J is TRBJ2-1 and V is TRBV7-3; tentative D call: TRBD2 (6 bases). This CDR3 comprises 15 residues. Trimming took 5 bases from V and 5 from J, leaving 16 bases between them. Germline values: CDR1 SGHTA, CDR2 FQGTGA. The CDR3: CASSPNGEAHNEQFF. The CDR3 DNA reads TGTGCCAGCAGCCCGAATGGGGAGGCCCACAATGAGCAGTTCTTC.

The chain recombines TRBV6-5 with TRBJ2-5, with TRBD2 matching 8 bases. CDR1 is MNHEY, CDR2 SVGAGI, per germline. V gave up 8 bases and J gave up 4 bases; unmatched junction bases: 9. The CDR3 covers 14 residues. CDR3 coding DNA: TGTGCCAGCGAGTTAGCGGGATGGGGAGAGACCCAGTACTTC. Residues: CASELAGWGETQYF.

The chain is built from TRBV11-3 and TRBJ2-3, with 10 bases identical to TRBD2. V was pared by 3 bases and J by 7 bases, with 4 bases of the junction left unmatched. Germline V gene sequence: CDR1 SGHNT, CDR2 YENEEA. This CDR3 has 14 amino acids. In DNA form, the CDR3 reads TGTGCCAGCAGCTTCACTAGCGGGAAGAATACGCAGTATTTT. It codes for CASSFTSGKNTQYF.

The gene calls are TRBV18 and TRBJ1-1, with 7 bases lining up with TRBD1. The CDR3 length is 15 residues. Germline loops: CDR1 KGHSH, CDR2 LQKENI. Trimming at V came to 4 bases and at J to 1 base, leaving 6 bases not matched to a gene. The CDR3 spells CASSLNGQANTEAFF. CDR3 coding DNA: TGTGCCAGCTCACTAAACGGACAGGCGAACACTGAAGCTTTCTTT. The full variable domain, rest sourced from reference TRBV18 and TRBJ1-1, is NAGVMQNPRHLVRRRGQEARLRCSPMKGHSHVYWYRQLPEEGLKFMVYLQKENIIDESGMPKERFSAEFPKEGPSILRIQQVVRGDSAAYFCASSLNGQANTEAFFGQGTRLTVV.

The chain combines TRBV5-1 with TRBJ1-2; 10 nucleotides line up with TRBD1. Unmatched junction bases numbered 3, after V lost 2 bases and J lost 5 bases. The germline V gene has CDR1 SGHRS and CDR2 YFSETQ. The CDR3 sequence is 14 residues long. The CDR3 here is CASSFRDRGYGYTF. The CDR3, as DNA: TGCGCCAGCAGCTTCCGGGACAGGGGATATGGCTACACCTTC.

The CDR3 coding sequence is TGTGCCAGCAGCCCGACCGTAAGCGCCAACTATGGCTACACCTTC. This encodes CASSPTVSANYGYTF. This chain joins TRBV7-6 and TRBJ1-2; D remains unclear. V was trimmed by 5 bases and J by 2 bases, leaving 15 bases between them. Germline CDR1 is SGHVS and CDR2 is FNYEAQ. The CDR3 is 15 residues long.

The rearrangement joins TRBV6-1 to TRBJ1-2; D not certain. The V end lost 0 bases, the J end lost 1 base, and 9 bases lay between the germline ends. In germline, CDR1 is MNHNS, CDR2 SASEGT. The CDR3 sequence is 15 residues long. The CDR3 nucleotides are TGTGCCAGCAGTGAAGCGCCCCAGTTTAACTATGGCTACACCTTC. Protein sequence: CASSEAPQFNYGYTF.

This chain joins TRBV12-5 and TRBJ2-7; maybe TRBD1 (6 bases). Germline V lookup: CDR1 LGHNT, CDR2 FRNRAP. Trimming removed 5 bases from V and 2 bases from J, with 10 bases in between. This CDR3 comprises 13 residues. Here the CDR3 reads CASGPTGPYEQYF. CDR3 DNA: TGTGCTAGTGGTCCGACAGGACCCTACGAGCAGTACTTC.

The rearrangement uses TRBV11-3 and TRBJ2-2; D not resolved. CDR1 and CDR2 from the germline V gene are SGHNT and YENEEA. V was trimmed by 5 bases and J by 6 bases, leaving 13 bases between them. This CDR3 has 14 amino acids. The CDR3 loop reads CASSPDFGSGELFF. CDR3 coding DNA: TGTGCCAGCAGCCCCGACTTCGGTTCCGGGGAGCTGTTTTTT.

CDR3 loop: CASSLTGSVDEQFF. In DNA, the CDR3 is TGTGCCAGCAGTTTAACAGGGAGTGTAGATGAGCAGTTCTTC. The chain employs TRBV28 and TRBJ2-1, with D possibly TRBD1 on 6 matching bases. This CDR3 is 14 amino acids long. V was pared by 2 bases and J by 8 bases, with 13 bases between. Germline V gene sequence: CDR1 MDHEN, CDR2 SYDVKM.